The next 18 T cell receptor beta chains were all read from a single sample in a study of blood T cell repertoires in COVID-19. The assay was immunoSEQ multiplex PCR, and TCRdb's table has in-frame clones only and misses some. The sample consists of fewer than 350,000 clones, 90% of them appearing once. Material: PBMCs or T cells enriched from blood (not recorded which). The origin of the receptors is a woman younger than 45 with acute COVID-19.

There are a few counts of this clone. The chain carries TRBV10-2 and TRBJ2-7; D is perhaps TRBD2 (6 bases). The V gene's germline CDR1 is WSHSY and CDR2 SAAADI. Trimming pared 4 bases from V and 1 base from J, leaving 8 bases between. The CDR3 is 13 amino acids. Here the CDR3 reads CASSGGVSYEQYF. The CDR3 nucleotides are TGCGCCAGCAGTGGCGGGGTATCCTACGAGCAGTACTTC.

CDR3 amino acids: CASISGSGKDEQFF. Here the CDR3 DNA reads TGTGCCAGCATTTCGGGTAGCGGGAAAGATGAGCAGTTCTTC. The chain couples TRBV6-1 to TRBJ2-1; 8 nucleotides align to TRBD2. V was pared by 7 bases and J by 8 bases, with 10 bases of the junction left unmatched. CDR3 length: 14 amino acids. The germline CDR1 and CDR2 sequences are MNHNS and SASEGT.

The chain joins TRBV30 to TRBJ1-5, with 7 bases identical to TRBD1. CDR3 length: 13 amino acids. Germline V gene lookup returns CDR1 GTSNPN and CDR2 SVGIG (reference sequence). With 5 bases clipped from V and 4 bases from J, the junction kept 5 bases outside the gene matches. CDR3 region: CAWAGTENQPQHF. In nucleotides, the CDR3 is TGTGCCTGGGCTGGGACAGAAAATCAGCCCCAGCATTTT.

CDR3 DNA: TGTGCCAGTATCATTGGGGCCGGAGGGCGGGAAAACACTGAAGCTTTCTTT. It specifies CASIIGAGGRENTEAFF. The chain uses TRBV19 and TRBJ1-1; D may be TRBD1 (5 bases). The CDR3 has 17 residues. Trimming left V 7 bases short and J 2 bases short, with 23 bases between. CDR1 LNHDA and CDR2 SQIVND come from the germline V gene (reference sequence). The full variable domain, with the rest looked up from reference TRBV19 and TRBJ1-1, is DGGITQSPKYLFRKEGQNVTLSCEQNLNHDAMYWYRQDPGQGLRLIYYSQIVNDFQKGDIAEGYSVSREKKESFPLTVTSAQKNPTAFYLCASIIGAGGRENTEAFFGQGTRLTVV.

V gene TRBV5-1 combines with J gene TRBJ2-4; possible D gene TRBD1, 5 bases. There are 14 residues in the CDR3. Germline CDR1 and CDR2: SGHRS and YFSETQ. The V gene lost 4 bases and the J gene lost 2 bases, with 10 bases spanning the gap. As DNA, the CDR3 is TGCGCCAGCAGCCCTGACAGTTCCAAAAACATTCAGTACTTC. Its translation: CASSPDSSKNIQYF.

The chain couples TRBV5-1 to TRBJ2-5; 8 nucleotides line up with TRBD2. The germline V gene has CDR1 SGHRS and CDR2 YFSETQ. The CDR3 is 15 amino acids. The V segment lost 4 bases and the J segment 5 bases; nucleotides outside the gene matches: 10. As DNA, the CDR3 is TGCGCCAGCAGCCCGTTGACTAGCGAGGGGGAGACCCAGTACTTC. Translation: CASSPLTSEGETQYF.

The J gene is TRBJ2-5, the V gene TRBV19; 8 nucleotides align to TRBD1. The germline CDR1 and CDR2 sequences are LNHDA and SQIVND (reference sequence). The ends lost 4 bases at V and 1 base at J; junction bases unmatched: 2. This CDR3 is 14 amino acids long. The CDR3 protein is CASSTDRVQETQYF. CDR3 nucleotides: TGTGCCAGTAGTACGGACAGGGTCCAAGAGACCCAGTACTTC. Variable domain in full (rest from reference TRBV19 and TRBJ2-5): DGGITQSPKYLFRKEGQNVTLSCEQNLNHDAMYWYRQDPGQGLRLIYYSQIVNDFQKGDIAEGYSVSREKKESFPLTVTSAQKNPTAFYLCASSTDRVQETQYFGPGTRLLVL.

This clone was seen only once. The chain links TRBV5-4 to TRBJ1-2; possible D gene TRBD1, 5 bases. The V and J ends lost 3 bases and 3 bases respectively, with 15 bases between them. There are 15 residues in the CDR3. CDR1 and CDR2 (germline): SGHNT, YYREEE (reference sequence). CDR3 sequence: CASSSADSTYYGYTF. The CDR3 nucleotides read TGTGCCAGCAGCTCGGCAGACAGTACGTACTATGGCTACACCTTC.

The chain is built from TRBV15 and TRBJ1-2; 9 nucleotides line up with TRBD1. J was trimmed by 8 bases and V by 5 bases; bases with no gene match: 12. Looked up from germline, CDR1 is LNHNV and CDR2 is YYDKDF (reference sequence). This CDR3 is built from 15 residues. The CDR3 loop is CATSGTDRGIWGYTF. CDR3 sequence (DNA): TGTGCCACCAGCGGGACTGACAGGGGGATTTGGGGCTACACCTTC.

The CDR3 nucleotides are TGTGCCAGCAGTGAAGTAGGGACAGGGGGCTACGAGCAGTACTTC. Translated: CASSEVGTGGYEQYF. The chain links TRBV6-1 to TRBJ2-7, with 11 bases aligning to TRBD1. Germline values: CDR1 MNHNS, CDR2 SASEGT. The J segment lost 3 bases and the V segment lost 1 base, leaving 2 bases of the junction unmatched. The CDR3 has 15 amino acids.

The V gene is TRBV9, the J gene TRBJ2-1; 13 nucleotides match TRBD2. The ends lost 4 bases at V and 4 bases at J; junction bases unmatched: 8. The CDR3 consists of 17 residues. Germline CDR1 and CDR2: SGDLS and YYNGEE. As DNA, the CDR3 is TGTGCCAGCAGCCAAGGACTAGCGGGAGCGAAGTACAATGAGCAGTTCTTC. This translates into CASSQGLAGAKYNEQFF.

The chain combines TRBV9 with TRBJ2-7; 8 bases fit TRBD2. Germline loops: CDR1 SGDLS, CDR2 YYNGEE. The junction had 4 bases not matched to a gene; V was cut back by 0 bases and J by 5 bases. CDR3 length: 14 amino acids. DNA of the CDR3: TGTGCCAGCAGCGTAGCGGGGGGGTCCCACGAGCAGTACTTC. This sequence encodes CASSVAGGSHEQYF.

The genes are TRBV6-5 and TRBJ2-7; 7 nucleotides line up with TRBD1. The CDR3 length is 14 residues. Trimming removed 7 bases from V and 2 bases from J; junction bases left unmatched: 8. Germline CDR1 is MNHEY and CDR2 is SVGAGI. The CDR3 protein is CASKVGTVTYEQYF. In DNA form, the CDR3 reads TGTGCCAGCAAGGTCGGGACAGTCACCTACGAGCAGTACTTC.

This clone was found once. This rearrangement joins TRBV25-1 to TRBJ1-2, with unresolved D. CDR1 and CDR2 (germline): MGHDK, SYGVNS. The CDR3 is made up of 15 amino acids. Trimming cost V 4 bases and J 6 bases, with 18 bases left between them. The CDR3 reads CASSGYPDKGNGYTF. In DNA form, the CDR3 reads TGTGCCAGCAGTGGATATCCCGACAAAGGCAATGGCTACACCTTC.

This chain uses TRBV18 with TRBJ2-3; D not resolved. The germline gives CDR1 KGHSH, CDR2 LQKENI. Trimming removed 5 bases at V and 0 bases at J, with 9 bases between. The CDR3 runs to 14 residues. In nucleotides, the CDR3 is TGTGCCAGCTCATCCACTAAAAGCACAGATACGCAGTATTTT. Translating gives CASSSTKSTDTQYF.

CDR3 region: CASSLQGTSDYEQFF. CDR3 in DNA: TGTGCCAGCAGTTTACAGGGGACTAGCGACTATGAGCAGTTCTTC. The V call is TRBV6-5, the J call TRBJ2-1; 10 nucleotides match TRBD2. The V gene end was trimmed by 4 bases and the J gene end by 8 bases; junction bases not matched to a gene: 8. CDR1 and CDR2 from the germline V gene are MNHEY and SVGAGI. The CDR3 length is 15 residues.

The chain employs TRBV27 and TRBJ2-3, with 7 positions matching TRBD2. The junction had 6 bases not matched to a gene; V was cut back by 6 bases and J by 0 bases. The germline V gene has CDR1 MNHEY and CDR2 SMNVEV (reference sequence). This CDR3 is 15 amino acids long. DNA for the CDR3: TGTGCCAGCAGGGAAGCGGGGCCTAGCACAGATACGCAGTATTTT. It specifies CASREAGPSTDTQYF.

The chain is built from TRBV20-1 and TRBJ2-5; TRBD2 aligns across 12 bases. CDR3 length: 16 amino acids. V lost 3 bases to trimming and J lost 6 bases; unmatched junction nucleotides: 11. The germline gives CDR1 DFQATT, CDR2 SNEGSKA (reference sequence). The DNA of the CDR3 is TGCAGTGCTAGTGGGTCTAGCGGGAGGGGGTGGAAGACCCAGTACTTC. This encodes CSASGSSGRGWKTQYF.